One and the same sample provided the 16 T cell receptor beta chains below, sequenced in a study of blood T cell repertoires in COVID-19. TCRdb's table, derived via immunoSEQ multiplex PCR, lists solely in-frame clones and lacks some. The sample contains 200,000 to 250,000 clones, around 83% of which appear only once. Input material: peripheral blood. Every receptor here comes from a man aged 50 to 59 with active or convalescent COVID-19.

The gene calls are TRBV12-2 and TRBJ2-2; the table's D gene call, TRBD1, was not cross checked with the DNA. TRBV12-2 is tagged as a pseudogene. The CDR3 runs to 14 residues. The CDR3: CARALGNWAGELFF. The CDR3 DNA is TGTGCAAGGGCTTTGGGCAATTGGGCCGGGGAGCTGTTTTTT.

The chain joins TRBV19 to TRBJ2-5; the match to TRBD2 covers 12 bases. V was pared by 3 bases and J by 1 base, with 6 bases of the junction left unmatched. Germline values: CDR1 LNHDA, CDR2 SQIVND (reference sequence). The CDR3 sequence is 17 residues long. The CDR3 nucleotides read TGTGCCAGTAGTATCCCCGGACTAGCGGGGACCCAAGAGACCCAGTACTTC. It encodes CASSIPGLAGTQETQYF.

The chain combines TRBV18 with TRBJ1-3, with unresolved D. V was clipped by 1 base and J by 1 base, with 5 bases between them. The CDR3 is 14 amino acids. Germline CDR1 KGHSH, CDR2 LQKENI. CDR3 loop: CASSPLESGNTIYF. The CDR3, as DNA: TGTGCCAGCTCACCACTTGAGTCTGGAAACACCATATATTTT.

The J gene is TRBJ2-1, the V gene TRBV4-3; 14 nucleotides align to TRBD2. The CDR3 runs 17 residues. In germline, CDR1 is LGHNA, CDR2 YSLEER. V was clipped by 3 bases and J by 6 bases; unmatched bases: 7. CDR3 DNA: TGCGCCAGCAGCCAGGACACCGGGACTAGCGGGAGCAATGAGCAGTTCTTC. It codes for CASSQDTGTSGSNEQFF.

This chain joins TRBV7-9 and TRBJ1-2; D gene uncertain. The CDR3 has 14 residues. V was clipped by 4 bases and J by 4 bases, with 13 bases between them. Germline CDR1 reads SEHNR; CDR2 reads FQNEAQ (reference sequence). In nucleotides, the CDR3 is TGTGCCAGCAGCTCAAGACATGAGCCCTATGGCTACACCTTC. This sequence encodes CASSSRHEPYGYTF.

This chain connects TRBV5-4 to TRBJ2-7, with a possible D match to TRBD2 (6 bases). This CDR3 spans 13 amino acids. CDR1 and CDR2 (germline): SGHNT, YYREEE (reference sequence). Trimming cost V 0 bases and J 6 bases, with 10 bases left between them. The DNA for the CDR3 is TGTGCCAGCAGCTTGGATACTAGCACCGAGCAGTACGTC. This encodes CASSLDTSTEQYV.

V usage is TRBV15 and J usage is TRBJ2-5; the D is unclear. Trimming took 0 bases from V and 4 from J, leaving 6 bases between them. CDR1 and CDR2 from the germline V gene are LNHNV and YYDKDF (reference sequence). This CDR3 contains 13 residues. As DNA, the CDR3 is TGTGCCACCAGCAGAGATAAGCGAGAGACCCAGTACTTC. This codes for CATSRDKRETQYF.

The rearrangement uses TRBV7-9 and TRBJ2-3; TRBD2 might be the D (5 bases). V lost 5 bases and J lost 2, with 11 bases in between. The CDR3 runs 14 residues. Germline CDR1 is SEHNR and CDR2 is FQNEAQ (reference sequence). CDR3 sequence: CASSPPGSTDTQYF. The DNA of the CDR3 is TGTGCCAGCAGCCCCCCGGGGTCCACAGATACGCAGTATTTT.

This chain joins TRBV10-1 and TRBJ1-1; 7 bases map to TRBD1. The germline V gene has CDR1 WNHNN and CDR2 SYGVQD (reference sequence). The CDR3 spans 14 residues. Trimming removed 5 bases from V and 10 bases from J; junction bases left unmatched: 13. The CDR3 is CASSPLLERQGAFF. CDR3 bases: TGCGCCAGCAGTCCCCTTTTAGAGAGACAGGGAGCTTTCTTT.

The rearrangement uses TRBV19 and TRBJ2-7, with TRBD2 identical over 7 bases. Losses at the gene ends were 5 bases for V and 5 bases for J; bases not matched to a gene: 9. The germline CDR1 and CDR2 sequences are LNHDA and SQIVND (reference sequence). This CDR3 has 14 residues. The DNA for the CDR3 is TGTGCCAGTAGTCACGGGACTACGGCAGACGAGCAGTACTTC. This encodes CASSHGTTADEQYF.

V gene TRBV6-6 combines with J gene TRBJ2-5; the D gene is possibly TRBD2 (6 bases). V was cut by 7 bases and J by 5 bases, with 17 bases left in between. CDR3 length equals 14 residues. CDR1 MNHNY and CDR2 SVGAGI come from the germline V gene (reference sequence). The DNA of the CDR3 is TGTGCCAGCAAGTGGGACGGGGGAAGGGAGACCCAGTACTTC. Its translation: CASKWDGGRETQYF.

This clone was seen once. The chain recombines TRBV7-2 with TRBJ2-7; TRBD2 agrees at 7 bases. This CDR3 has 15 amino acids. Unmatched junction bases numbered 14, after V lost 3 bases and J lost 9 bases. The germline CDR1 and CDR2 sequences are SGHTA and FQGNSA. CDR3 residues: CASSFDRGVTVGQYF. The CDR3 nucleotides read TGTGCCAGCAGCTTCGACCGGGGGGTCACCGTCGGGCAGTACTTC.

This sequence joins TRBV7-8 and TRBJ2-1; perhaps TRBD2 as D (6 bases). Between the trimmed V and J ends, which lost 2 bases and 7 bases, there was a span of 24 bases. This CDR3 is 18 amino acids long. The V gene's germline CDR1 is SGHVS and CDR2 FQNEAQ. The CDR3 here is CASSLLWDWRPLGNEQFF. In DNA, the CDR3 is TGTGCCAGCAGCTTACTCTGGGACTGGCGGCCCCTTGGAAATGAGCAGTTCTTC.

The DNA of the CDR3 is TGTGCCAGCAGCAAATTGTCCACCAGGCCCGCCAACAATGAGCAGTTCTTC. It encodes CASSKLSTRPANNEQFF. The chain links TRBV21-1 to TRBJ2-1; the DNA was not used to check the table's D call, TRBD1. TRBV21-1 is an annotated pseudogene. CDR3 length: 17 amino acids.

This chain joins TRBV11-2 and TRBJ1-1, with D uncertain. The germline CDR1 and CDR2 sequences are SGHAT and FQNNGV. The CDR3 is made up of 13 amino acids. V was cut by 2 bases and J by 3 bases, with 7 bases left in between. This chain's CDR3 is CASSLPSDTEAFF. Written as DNA, the CDR3 is TGTGCCAGCAGCTTACCTAGTGACACTGAAGCTTTCTTT.

This clone has a handful of counts. V gene TRBV5-4 combines with J gene TRBJ1-3, with D possibly TRBD1 on 6 matching bases. This CDR3 has 14 residues. V lost 3 bases to trimming and J lost 4 bases, with 11 bases between them. Germline-derived CDR1 and CDR2 are SGHNT and YYREEE (reference sequence). CDR3 DNA sequence: TGTGCCAGCAGCTCGGGACACTCAGGAAACACCATATATTTT. As protein: CASSSGHSGNTIYF.